The T cell receptor beta chain described here comes from a study of early T cells in non-severe SARS-CoV-2 infection. Turning to the study itself: Investigators sequenced bulk RNA drawn from unsorted whole blood, and chains remained unpaired. Study-level points and caveats: In VDJdb matching, anti-spike CD8 responses were favored while private and CD4 specificities went missing.

This clonotype was detected a few times. No antigen is known for it. TCRdb analysed the 5' RACE reads with MiXCR anew, one entry per CDR3 protein. The sample has tens of thousands of distinct CDR3 sequences; 5.3% are singletons. This receptor was identified in an adult who was a healthcare worker with PCR-confirmed SARS-CoV-2 infection or an uninfected control (not recorded which). Sequencing was performed on whole blood.

CDR3 residues: CASSKNGGDSGTKLTDTQYF. The CDR3 DNA reads as TGTGCCAGCAGCAAAAATGGGGGAGATAGCGGGACTAAATTGACCGATACGCAGTATTTT. V gene TRBV21-1 combines with J gene TRBJ2-3; the table's TRBD2 call for D was not verified on the DNA. TRBV21-1 represents a pseudogene. The CDR3 spans 20 residues.